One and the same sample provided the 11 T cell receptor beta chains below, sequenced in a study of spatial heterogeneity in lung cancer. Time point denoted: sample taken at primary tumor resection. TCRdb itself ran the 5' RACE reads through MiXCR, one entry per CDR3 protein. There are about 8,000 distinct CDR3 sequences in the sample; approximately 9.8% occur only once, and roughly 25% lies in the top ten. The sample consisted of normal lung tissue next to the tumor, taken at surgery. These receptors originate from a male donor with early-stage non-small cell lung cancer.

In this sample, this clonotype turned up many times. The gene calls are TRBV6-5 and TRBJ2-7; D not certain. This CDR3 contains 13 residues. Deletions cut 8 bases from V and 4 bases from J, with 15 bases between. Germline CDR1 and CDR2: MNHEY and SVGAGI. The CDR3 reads CASRRALFYEQYF. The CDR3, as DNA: TGTGCCAGCCGCCGGGCCCTGTTTTACGAGCAGTACTTC.

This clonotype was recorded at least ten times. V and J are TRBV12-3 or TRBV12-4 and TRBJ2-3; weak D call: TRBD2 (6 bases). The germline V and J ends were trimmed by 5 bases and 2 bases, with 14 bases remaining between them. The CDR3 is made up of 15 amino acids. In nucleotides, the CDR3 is TGTGCCAGCAGTCCCCGGGAGTCTCACACAGATACGCAGTATTTT. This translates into CASSPRESHTDTQYF.

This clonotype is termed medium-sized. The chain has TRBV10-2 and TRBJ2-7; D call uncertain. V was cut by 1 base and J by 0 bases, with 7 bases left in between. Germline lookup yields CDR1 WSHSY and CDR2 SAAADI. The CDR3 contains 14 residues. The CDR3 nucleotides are TGCGCCAGCAGTGAGTGGGAAAGCTCCTACGAGCAGTACTTC. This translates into CASSEWESSYEQYF.

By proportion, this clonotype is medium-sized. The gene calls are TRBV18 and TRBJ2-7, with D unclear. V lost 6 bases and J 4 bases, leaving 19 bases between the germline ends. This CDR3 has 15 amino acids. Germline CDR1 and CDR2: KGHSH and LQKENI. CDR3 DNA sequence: TGTGCCAGCTCGCTCGACGGATCCTTTAATTACGAGCAGTACTTC. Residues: CASSLDGSFNYEQYF.

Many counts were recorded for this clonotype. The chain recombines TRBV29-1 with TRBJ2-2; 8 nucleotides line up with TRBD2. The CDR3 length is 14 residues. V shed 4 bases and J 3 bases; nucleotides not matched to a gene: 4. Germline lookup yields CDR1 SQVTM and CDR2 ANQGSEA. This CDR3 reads CSVAGGVDTGELFF. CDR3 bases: TGCAGCGTTGCCGGGGGGGTGGACACCGGGGAGCTGTTTTTT.

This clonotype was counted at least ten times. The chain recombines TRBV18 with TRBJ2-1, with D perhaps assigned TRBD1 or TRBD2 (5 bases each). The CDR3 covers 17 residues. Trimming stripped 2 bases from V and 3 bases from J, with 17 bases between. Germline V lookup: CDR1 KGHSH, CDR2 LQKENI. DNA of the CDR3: TGTGCCAGCTCACCATTACCGGGGCCCCATAACTACAATGAGCAGTTCTTC. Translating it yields CASSPLPGPHNYNEQFF.

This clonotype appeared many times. As DNA, the CDR3 is TGCAGTGCTAGTCTCCGGCAGGGGCGGAACACCGGGGAGCTGTTTTTT. Its translation is CSASLRQGRNTGELFF. The V and J genes are TRBV20-1 and TRBJ2-2; possibly TRBD1 for D (6 bases). Deletions cut 3 bases from V and 1 base from J, with 15 bases between. There are 16 residues in the CDR3. The V gene's germline CDR1 is DFQATT and CDR2 SNEGSKA (reference sequence).

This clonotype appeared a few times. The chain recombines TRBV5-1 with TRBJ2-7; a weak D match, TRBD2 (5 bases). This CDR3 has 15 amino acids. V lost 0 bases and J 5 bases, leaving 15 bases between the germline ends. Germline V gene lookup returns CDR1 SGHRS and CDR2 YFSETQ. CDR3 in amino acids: CASSLGPTEVDEQYF. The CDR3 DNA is TGCGCCAGCAGCTTGGGTCCCACGGAGGTGGACGAGCAGTACTTC.

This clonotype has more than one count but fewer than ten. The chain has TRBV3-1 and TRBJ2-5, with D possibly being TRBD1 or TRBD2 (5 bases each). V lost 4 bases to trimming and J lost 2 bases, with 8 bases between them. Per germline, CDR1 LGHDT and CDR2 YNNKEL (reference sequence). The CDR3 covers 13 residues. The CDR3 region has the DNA TGTGCCAGCAGCCGAGGGGTTCAAGAGACCCAGTACTTC. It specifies CASSRGVQETQYF.

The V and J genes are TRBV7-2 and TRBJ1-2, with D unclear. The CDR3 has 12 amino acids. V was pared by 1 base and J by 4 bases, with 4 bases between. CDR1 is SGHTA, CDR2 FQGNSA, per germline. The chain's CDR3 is CASSLESYGYTF. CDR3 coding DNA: TGTGCCAGCAGCTTAGAGTCCTATGGCTACACCTTC.

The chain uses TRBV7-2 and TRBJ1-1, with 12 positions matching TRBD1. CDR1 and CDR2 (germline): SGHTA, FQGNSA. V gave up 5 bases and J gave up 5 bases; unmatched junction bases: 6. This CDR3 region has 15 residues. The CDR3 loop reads CASSRGTGGVTEAFF. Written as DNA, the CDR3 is TGTGCCAGCAGCCGGGGGACAGGGGGCGTAACTGAAGCTTTCTTT. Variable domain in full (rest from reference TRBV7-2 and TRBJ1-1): GAGVSQSPSNKVTEKGKDVELRCDPISGHTALYWYRQSLGQGLEFLIYFQGNSAPDKSGLPSDRFSAERTGGSVSTLTIQRTQQEDSAVYLCASSRGTGGVTEAFFGQGTRLTVV.